This TCR beta chain was identified in a study of technical replicates of blood from a few donors. Libraries were prepared by immunoSEQ multiplex PCR; TCRdb keeps only in-frame clonotypes and omits some of them. This table has around 84,000 clones, roughly 92% appearing once. This CDR3 region has 15 residues. V trimming: 0 bases; J trimming: 1 base; junction bases outside the gene matches: 3. Germline V lookup: CDR1 SGDLS, CDR2 YYNGEE. The chain combines TRBV9 with TRBJ2-7, with 8 bases matching TRBD1. Sequencing was done on a sample of T cells isolated from PBMCs. The source is a human donor in good health. This CDR3 is CASSVGTGPSYEQYF. As DNA, the CDR3 is TGTGCCAGCAGCGTAGGGACAGGGCCTTCCTACGAGCAGTACTTC. The full variable domain, its missing parts supplied by reference TRBV9 and TRBJ2-7, is DSGVTQTPKHLITATGQRVTLRCSPRSGDLSVYWYQQSLDQGLQFLIQYYNGEERAKGNILERFSAQQFPDLHSELNLSSLELGDSALYFCASSVGTGPSYEQYFGPGTRLTVT.